This T cell receptor beta chain was documented in a study of beta chain features in type 1 diabetes. Study-wide findings and caveats: Using cDNA template may skew counts toward highly expressing activated cells. Within each of all four CD4+ subsets, Type 1 diabetes patients had TCRB CDR3s that were moderately but significantly shorter.

Sequencing targeted expressed TCRB transcripts, as all isolated RNA had been reverse transcribed. Naive, central memory and regulatory T cell samples came to a mean of approximately 3.57 million reads. Assay used: immunoSEQ multiplex PCR; TCRdb lists only in-frame clones, some missing. Of approximately 150,000 clones in the sample, about an eighth are singletons; the top ten hold 1.3%. To note about this clone: Its cognate antigen is unknown.

Looked up from germline, CDR1 is GTSNPN and CDR2 is SVGIG (reference sequence). V shed 4 bases and J 0 bases; nucleotides not matched to a gene: 0. The CDR3 contains 13 residues. The V call is TRBV30, the J call TRBJ1-3, with 7 bases aligning to TRBD1. This clonotype originated in a man aged 18 to 30 with type 1 diabetes. The sample taken for sequencing was central memory CD4+ T cells from blood. The CDR3 loop is CAWTGGSGNTIYF. The CDR3 region has the DNA TGTGCCTGGACAGGGGGCTCTGGAAACACCATATATTTT.